There are a few counts of the clone carrying this T cell receptor (beta chain). What it binds is not known. The data stem from a study of T cell repertoires in cytomegalovirus infection. Overall study: Public TCR beta signatures provided an indication of both CMV infection and a matching HLA type. Study conclusions and caveats: CMV carriers having the relevant HLA were flagged by cumulative public TCR beta family frequency. In two of eight donors, the top clonotype was HLA-C-restricted CMV-specific.

TCRdb passed the reads through MiXCR, listing each CDR3 protein once. This sample carries about 450,000 distinct CDR3 sequences, about a third of them seen once, and the ten largest clones take roughly 15%. The sequenced material came from PBMCs. The TCR comes from a human donor in good health (CMV status not recorded). Some clones in this sample may be carry-over from other donors' samples.

Written as DNA, the CDR3 is TGTGCCAGTAACAACAGGGGGCGCATGAACACTGAAGCTTTCTTT. Translating gives CASNNRGRMNTEAFF. The chain employs TRBV19 and TRBJ1-1; 9 nucleotides align to TRBD1. Germline CDR1 is LNHDA and CDR2 is SQIVND (reference sequence). V trimming: 7 bases; J trimming: 0 bases; junction bases outside the gene matches: 6. CDR3 length: 15 amino acids.